Given below is one T cell receptor (beta chain) in context. Its antigen is as yet unknown. The source of the sample is a study of cytotoxic CD8 clonotypes in ibrutinib-treated CLL. Study summary: Among the patients, around 10 presented as relapsed/refractory and fewer than 16 as treatment-naive; roughly 17 showed unmutated IGHV. Regarding the study as a whole: T-cell clonality at baseline went above that of age-matched healthy donors and rose and fell with circulating CD8+ T-cell counts. Progressing and sustained-remission patients had different sampling times. Contraction or stability on treatment characterized the public clonotypes, which were uncommon.

Libraries were prepared by immunoSEQ multiplex PCR; TCRdb keeps only in-frame clonotypes and omits some of them. The sample holds about 200,000 clones, about 75% seen once. This CDR3 region has 17 residues. Germline assignment: CDR1 WSHSY and CDR2 SAAADI. Trimming removed 0 bases from V and 3 bases from J; junction bases left unmatched: 9. The sequence came from a human donor with chronic lymphocytic leukemia. The sample consisted of PBMCs, taken after 12 months of ibrutinib treatment. The V call is TRBV10-2, the J call TRBJ2-7; 9 bases align to TRBD2. CDR3 protein: CASSESPGVAGVYEQYF. CDR3 coding DNA: TGCGCCAGCAGTGAGTCGCCTGGGGTAGCGGGAGTCTACGAGCAGTACTTC.